The 6 T cell receptor beta chains below all came from one sample that was sequenced in a study of blood T cell repertoires in COVID-19. Produced via immunoSEQ multiplex PCR; TCRdb's table is partial and in-frame only. Among almost 300,000 clones listed, around 87% were seen once. The specimen sequenced was peripheral blood. Receptors originate from a man aged 65 to 79 with acute or convalescent COVID-19.

The V and J genes are TRBV12-3 or TRBV12-4 and TRBJ2-7; possibly TRBD1 for D (5 bases). Trimming left V 6 bases short and J 3 bases short, with 12 bases between. The CDR3 spans 13 residues. The CDR3 loop is CASRSTAYYEQYF. As DNA, the CDR3 is TGTGCCAGCAGGTCGACAGCCTACTACGAGCAGTACTTC.

The chain carries TRBV7-2 and TRBJ2-5; TRBD2 aligns across 12 bases. CDR1 SGHTA and CDR2 FQGNSA come from the germline V gene. Unmatched junction bases numbered 12, after V lost 5 bases and J lost 2 bases. CDR3 length equals 18 residues. CDR3 in DNA: TGTGCCAGCAGCCCGATACTAGCGGGGGGCGTGACTCAAGAGACCCAGTACTTC. Its protein product is CASSPILAGGVTQETQYF.

The genes are TRBV7-6 and TRBJ2-5, with 10 nucleotides matching TRBD2. Germline CDR1 reads SGHVS; CDR2 reads FNYEAQ. This CDR3 spans 17 amino acids. After removal of 4 bases from V and 1 base from J, the junction contained 9 bases not matched to a gene. The CDR3 bases are TGTGCCAGCAGCTCGGTTGGCGGACTAGCGGCCCAAGAGACCCAGTACTTC. As protein: CASSSVGGLAAQETQYF.

The gene calls are TRBV28 and TRBJ1-5; 8 positions agree with TRBD1. The J segment lost 12 bases and the V segment lost 6 bases, leaving 7 bases of the junction unmatched. CDR1 is MDHEN and CDR2 is SYDVKM in the germline V gene. CDR3 size: 12 residues. Here the CDR3 DNA reads TGTGCCAGCAGCGGACCTGGACAGGGCCAGCATTTT. It codes for CASSGPGQGQHF.

The rearrangement links TRBV4-1 to TRBJ1-1, with D possibly matching TRBD1 (5 bases). Germline values: CDR1 MGHRA, CDR2 YSYEKL. The CDR3 contains 15 residues. Trimming removed 2 bases from V and 1 base from J, with 11 bases in between. The DNA for the CDR3 is TGCGCCAGCAGCCAATGGGGCAGTACGAACACTGAAGCTTTCTTT. Its protein is CASSQWGSTNTEAFF.

This rearrangement joins TRBV6-2 or TRBV6-3 to TRBJ1-2; 7 bases map to TRBD1. From germline, CDR1 is MNHEY and CDR2 SVGEGT. CDR3 length: 13 residues. Trimming took 6 bases from V and 4 from J; bases not matched to a gene: 5. The CDR3 nucleotides are TGTGCCAGCAGCCGGGACAGCGGCTATGGCTACACCTTC. Amino acids: CASSRDSGYGYTF.